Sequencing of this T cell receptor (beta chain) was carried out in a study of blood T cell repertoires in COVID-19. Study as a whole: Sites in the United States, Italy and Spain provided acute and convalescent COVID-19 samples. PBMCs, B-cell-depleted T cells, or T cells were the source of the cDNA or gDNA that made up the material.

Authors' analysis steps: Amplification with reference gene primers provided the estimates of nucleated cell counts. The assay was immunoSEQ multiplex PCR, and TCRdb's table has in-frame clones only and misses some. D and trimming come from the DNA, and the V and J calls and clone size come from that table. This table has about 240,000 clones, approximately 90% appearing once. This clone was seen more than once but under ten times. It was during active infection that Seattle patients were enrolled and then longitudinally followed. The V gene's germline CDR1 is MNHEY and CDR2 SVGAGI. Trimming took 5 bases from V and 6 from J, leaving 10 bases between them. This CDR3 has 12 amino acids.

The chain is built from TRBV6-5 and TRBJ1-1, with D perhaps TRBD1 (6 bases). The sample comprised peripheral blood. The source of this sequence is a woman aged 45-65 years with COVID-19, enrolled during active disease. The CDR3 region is CASSTPGAEAFF. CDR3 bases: TGTGCCAGCAGTACCCCAGGGGCTGAAGCTTTCTTT.